These 20 T cell receptor beta chains came from one sample sequenced in a study of blood T cell repertoires in COVID-19. Data came from immunoSEQ multiplex PCR; TCRdb stores just in-frame clones and leaves some out. Found here are approximately 300,000 clones, about 85% of them singletons; the top ten hold around 1.8%. The sample taken for sequencing was PBMCs or T cells enriched from blood (not recorded which). The receptors derive from a woman younger than 45 who had been exposed to COVID-19.

The CDR3 is CASSRLESYNEQFF. CDR3 nucleotide sequence: TGTGCCAGCAGCCGCCTTGAGTCCTACAATGAGCAGTTCTTC. This chain links TRBV6-2 or TRBV6-3 with TRBJ2-1; D gene unclear. Germline CDR1 is MNHEY and CDR2 is SVGEGT. The CDR3 loop spans 14 amino acids. V lost 6 bases and J lost 1, with 10 bases in between.

This clone has a handful of counts. V is TRBV27 and J is TRBJ2-2; 11 positions match TRBD1. Germline trimming cut 7 bases from V and 4 bases from J; bases unmatched to any gene: 17. Germline V gene sequence: CDR1 MNHEY, CDR2 SMNVEV (reference sequence). The CDR3 extends over 19 amino acids. CDR3 residues: CASNIRGWGQGGTTGELFF. DNA of the CDR3: TGTGCCAGCAACATCAGGGGCTGGGGACAGGGGGGGACCACCGGGGAGCTGTTTTTT.

This chain joins TRBV10-3 and TRBJ2-5, with D possibly TRBD1 on 6 matching bases. Trimming stripped 3 bases from V and 5 bases from J, with 16 bases between. Germline V gives CDR1 ENHRY, CDR2 SYGVKD. CDR3 length: 15 amino acids. CDR3 nucleotide sequence: TGTGCCATCAGTGATCCCCTGGGACACCGGGAGACCCAGTACTTC. Its protein product is CAISDPLGHRETQYF.

This rearrangement joins TRBV6-5 to TRBJ1-4; 7 nucleotides align to TRBD1. CDR1 and CDR2 from the germline V gene are MNHEY and SVGAGI. This CDR3 comprises 12 residues. The trim removed 10 bases at V and 8 bases at J, leaving 7 bases unmatched. CDR3 coding DNA: TGTGCCACTCGACAGGGTGGCGAAAAACTGTTTTTT. Encoded protein: CATRQGGEKLFF.

The V call is TRBV7-8, the J call TRBJ2-2, with 9 positions matching TRBD1. The CDR3 loop spans 18 amino acids. V dropped 2 bases and J dropped 4; count of bases not matched to a gene: 11. Germline lookup yields CDR1 SGHVS and CDR2 FQNEAQ. CDR3 DNA: TGTGCCAGCAGCTTAAGGGACAGGGATTTTAGGAGCACCGGGGAGCTGTTTTTT. This sequence encodes CASSLRDRDFRSTGELFF.

This clone was detected once. The chain has TRBV2 and TRBJ2-7; 12 nucleotides align to TRBD1. The CDR3 is 17 residues long. After removal of 7 bases from V and 3 bases from J, the junction contained 13 bases not matched to a gene. Germline-derived CDR1 and CDR2 are SNHLY and FYNNEI. The CDR3 region is CASIPIPGQGAVYEQYF. The DNA of the CDR3 is TGTGCCAGCATTCCTATCCCGGGACAGGGGGCTGTCTACGAGCAGTACTTC.

V gene TRBV4-2 combines with J gene TRBJ2-3, with a weak D call TRBD1 (5 bases). This CDR3 is 16 amino acids long. V lost 0 bases and J lost 9, with 19 bases in between. Germline CDR1 and CDR2: LGHNA and YNFKEQ. CDR3 in DNA: TGTGCCAGCAGCCAAGATGCTAGTGGCACAGGCCTGACGCAGTATTTT. Translating gives CASSQDASGTGLTQYF.

The V gene is TRBV7-9, the J gene TRBJ2-7; 10 nucleotides align to TRBD2. CDR1 and CDR2 from the germline V gene are SEHNR and FQNEAQ (reference sequence). CDR3 size: 16 residues. J was trimmed by 0 bases and V by 4 bases; bases with no gene match: 6. The CDR3 DNA reads TGTGCCAGCAGCTCCGGGACTAGCGTTAGCTCCTACGAGCAGTACTTC. It encodes CASSSGTSVSSYEQYF.

CDR3: CASRRTSGGVFQETQYF. The CDR3, as DNA: TGTGCCAGCAGAAGGACTAGCGGGGGGGTTTTTCAAGAGACCCAGTACTTC. The chain joins TRBV28 to TRBJ2-5; 15 bases match TRBD2. Germline values: CDR1 MDHEN, CDR2 SYDVKM. J gave up 2 bases and V 6 bases, and 7 bases lay outside the gene matches. This CDR3 has 17 residues.

The rearrangement links TRBV11-2 to TRBJ2-1; weak D call: TRBD2 (5 bases). CDR1 is SGHAT, CDR2 FQNNGV, per germline. Between the trimmed V and J ends, which lost 3 bases and 5 bases, there was a span of 8 bases. The CDR3 runs to 13 residues. CDR3 amino acids: CASSFLLDNEQFF. The CDR3 DNA follows: TGTGCCAGCAGCTTTCTACTAGACAATGAGCAGTTCTTC.

The J gene is TRBJ2-1, the V gene TRBV5-5; D may be TRBD2 (6 bases). The CDR3 runs 13 residues. Trimming removed 4 bases at V and 9 bases at J, with 14 bases between. The germline CDR1 and CDR2 sequences are SGHKS and YYEKEE (reference sequence). CDR3 loop: CASSPPMGGEQFF. The CDR3 nucleotides read TGTGCCAGCAGCCCCCCCATGGGAGGTGAGCAGTTCTTC. The entire variable domain, with the rest obtained from reference TRBV5-5 and TRBJ2-1, is as follows: DAGVTQSPTHLIKTRGQQVTLRCSPISGHKSVSWYQQVLGQGPQFIFQYYEKEERGRGNFPDRFSARQFPNYSSELNVNALLLGDSALYLCASSPPMGGEQFFGPGTRLTVL.

The chain combines TRBV11-2 with TRBJ1-2; D gene ambiguous. Trimming shortened V by 0 bases and J by 3 bases, and 11 bases separated the two germline ends. Germline V gene data show CDR1 as SGHAT and CDR2 as FQNNGV. The CDR3 is 15 amino acids. The CDR3 bases are TGTGCCAGCAGCTTAGAAGTTATGGCAGACTATGGCTACACCTTC. Its translation: CASSLEVMADYGYTF.

The CDR3 loop is CASSRNGQNNSPLHF. CDR3 nucleotides: TGCGCCAGCAGCCGAAACGGACAGAATAATTCACCCCTCCACTTT. The V call is TRBV4-3, the J call TRBJ1-6; a possible D gene is TRBD1 (6 bases). Trimming took 4 bases from V and 5 from J, leaving 12 bases between them. The CDR3 has 15 amino acids. Germline CDR1 and CDR2: LGHNA and YSLEER.

This clone was recorded once. In DNA form, the CDR3 reads TGTGCCAGCAGCGTAAGTGGAGCTCAGCCCCAGCATTTT. Translated: CASSVSGAQPQHF. The chain links TRBV9 to TRBJ1-5; D not certain. CDR3 length: 13 residues. V was trimmed by 1 base and J by 6 bases, leaving 8 bases between them. CDR1 is SGDLS and CDR2 is YYNGEE in the germline V gene.

The rearrangement links TRBV7-9 to TRBJ1-1, with 7 bases that match TRBD1. The CDR3 consists of 16 residues. Germline V gene data show CDR1 as SEHNR and CDR2 as FQNEAQ (reference sequence). Losses at the gene ends were 6 bases for V and 0 bases for J; bases not matched to a gene: 10. The CDR3 spells CASRPGTVNMNTEAFF. CDR3 bases: TGTGCCAGCAGGCCCGGGACAGTTAACATGAACACTGAAGCTTTCTTT.

CDR3 region: CASSLYQGVTEAFF. CDR3 bases: TGTGCCAGCAGCTTATACCAGGGTGTTACTGAAGCTTTCTTT. The chain has TRBV7-9 and TRBJ1-1, with a possible D match to TRBD1 (5 bases). This CDR3 is 14 amino acids long. V lost 2 bases and J 5 bases, leaving 12 bases between the germline ends. Germline V lookup: CDR1 SEHNR, CDR2 FQNEAQ (reference sequence). Together with reference TRBV7-9 and TRBJ1-1, the CDR3 gives the full variable domain: DTGVSQNPRHKITKRGQNVTFRCDPISEHNRLYWYRQTLGQGPEFLTYFQNEAQLEKSRLLSDRFSAERPKGSFSTLEIQRTEQGDSAMYLCASSLYQGVTEAFFGQGTRLTVV.

This clone showed up just a few times. V and J are TRBV30 and TRBJ2-1; TRBD1 is a possible D gene (5 bases). The germline gives CDR1 GTSNPN, CDR2 SVGIG (reference sequence). V was clipped by 0 bases and J by 10 bases, with 19 bases between them. CDR3 length: 15 amino acids. CDR3 DNA sequence: TGTGCCTGGAGTGTCGAAAGATGGGAAAAGGGGGAGCAGTTCTTC. It yields the protein CAWSVERWEKGEQFF.

This clone was recorded once. The chain combines TRBV6-2 or TRBV6-3 with TRBJ2-7; 7 bases agree with TRBD1. Germline trimming cut 4 bases from V and 3 bases from J; bases unmatched to any gene: 6. Germline-derived CDR1 and CDR2 are MNHEY and SVGEGT. The CDR3 is 14 amino acids. The CDR3 nucleotides are TGTGCCAGCAGTTTTAAGGCAGGGGGCTACGAGCAGTACTTC. Residues: CASSFKAGGYEQYF.

The rearrangement links TRBV6-5 to TRBJ1-5, with D possibly matching TRBD1 (5 bases). The length of the CDR3 is 12 residues. The V gene lost 10 bases and the J gene lost 4 bases, with 11 bases spanning the gap. Germline V CDR1 and CDR2: MNHEY, SVGAGI. CDR3 residues: CATHAGNQPQHF. Written as DNA, the CDR3 is TGTGCCACTCACGCAGGGAATCAGCCCCAGCATTTT.

As regards this clone: The same CDR3 arises from other DNA sequences in this sample as well. The chain links TRBV9 to TRBJ1-3; D remains ambiguous. The CDR3 has 13 residues. V was clipped by 3 bases and J by 0 bases, with 4 bases between them. Germline V lookup: CDR1 SGDLS, CDR2 YYNGEE. The DNA of the CDR3 is TGTGCCAGCAGCGCGAGCTCTGGAAACACCATATATTTT. This sequence encodes CASSASSGNTIYF.